Shown below are 26 T cell receptor beta chains from a single sample sequenced in a study of blood T cell repertoires in COVID-19. Clones were sequenced by immunoSEQ multiplex PCR, and TCRdb holds only the in-frame ones, with some missing. Of 150,000 or so clones listed, 83% are singletons. The sequenced sample was peripheral blood. The receptors were sampled from a woman aged 55-70 years with COVID-19, enrolled during active disease.

The V gene is TRBV12-1, the J gene TRBJ2-1; TRBD1 was called by the table and not checked on the DNA. TRBV12-1 is tagged as a pseudogene. The CDR3 consists of 15 residues. The CDR3 sequence is CASSFRQGSYNEQFF. For the CDR3, the DNA is TGTGCCAGCAGCTTTAGGCAGGGCTCCTACAATGAGCAGTTCTTC.

J is TRBJ2-2 and V is TRBV3-1 (or the pseudogene TRBV3-2); tentatively, D is TRBD1 (6 bases). Between the trimmed V and J ends, which lost 0 bases and 4 bases, there was a span of 9 bases. This CDR3 has 15 amino acids. CDR1 and CDR2 (germline): LGHDT, YNNKEL (reference sequence). CDR3 amino acids: CASSQDDRRTGELFF. DNA of the CDR3: TGTGCCAGCAGCCAAGACGACAGGCGCACCGGGGAGCTGTTTTTT.

This chain connects TRBV5-1 to TRBJ2-5; D remains ambiguous. Germline-derived CDR1 and CDR2 are SGHRS and YFSETQ. The CDR3 has 13 residues. Trimming removed 2 bases at V and 2 bases at J, with 7 bases between. The CDR3 DNA follows: TGCGCCAGCAGCTTCGCAGGACAAGAGACCCAGTACTTC. Translation: CASSFAGQETQYF. The variable domain in full, with the rest retrieved from reference TRBV5-1 and TRBJ2-5, is KAGVTQTPRYLIKTRGQQVTLSCSPISGHRSVSWYQQTPGQGLQFLFEYFSETQRNKGNFPGRFSGRQFSNSRSEMNVSTLELGDSALYLCASSFAGQETQYFGPGTRLLVL.

V gene TRBV9 combines with J gene TRBJ1-4; D unclear. Trimming left V 0 bases short and J 5 bases short, with 14 bases between. The CDR3 is 16 residues long. The V gene's germline CDR1 is SGDLS and CDR2 YYNGEE. CDR3 sequence reads: CASSVGNTRANEKLFF. For the CDR3, the DNA is TGTGCCAGCAGCGTAGGGAATACGAGGGCGAATGAAAAACTGTTTTTT.

V is TRBV29-1 and J is TRBJ2-1, with TRBD2 matching over 7 bases. With 5 bases clipped from V and 0 bases from J, the junction kept 7 bases outside the gene matches. Germline CDR1 and CDR2: SQVTM and ANQGSEA. CDR3 length: 15 residues. DNA of the CDR3: TGCAGCGTTTTCCCTAGCGGTTACTCCTACAATGAGCAGTTCTTC. Translation: CSVFPSGYSYNEQFF.

CDR3 sequence reads: CASSSGLNYGYTF. The CDR3 DNA reads TGTGCCAGCAGCTCGGGACTCAACTATGGCTACACCTTC. The genes are TRBV14 and TRBJ1-2; weak D call: TRBD1 (5 bases). Between the trimmed V and J ends, which lost 5 bases and 2 bases, there was a span of 9 bases. The CDR3 runs to 13 residues. Germline V lookup: CDR1 SGHDN, CDR2 FVKESK.

At least ten counts were recorded for this clone. V gene TRBV4-2 combines with J gene TRBJ1-5, with a possible D match to TRBD1 (5 bases). Germline lookup yields CDR1 LGHNA and CDR2 YNFKEQ. The CDR3 is 16 residues long. Trimming removed 2 bases from V and 8 bases from J, with 19 bases in between. Here the CDR3 DNA reads TGTGCCAGCAGCCAACTCAGCCCAGGGTTATCTAAGCCCCAGCATTTT. Encoded protein: CASSQLSPGLSKPQHF.

This chain connects TRBV2 to TRBJ2-5, with 11 bases matching TRBD2. This CDR3 has 13 residues. With V trimmed by 11 bases and J by 4 bases, 6 bases remained unmatched. CDR1 SNHLY and CDR2 FYNNEI come from the germline V gene. CDR3 DNA: TGTGCCGGCGGGACTAGCGGTACAGAGACCCAGTACTTC. It specifies CAGGTSGTETQYF.

The CDR3 DNA sequence: TGTGCCAGCAGCCTTGGGACTAGCGGGAGGGCCAGGAGCAACGAGCAGTACTTC. It codes for CASSLGTSGRARSNEQYF. The chain combines TRBV3-1 (or the pseudogene TRBV3-2) with TRBJ2-7; 16 positions match TRBD2. The CDR3 sequence is 18 residues long. The germline CDR1 and CDR2 sequences are LGHDT and YNNKEL (reference sequence). Trimming cost V 4 bases and J 5 bases; bases outside gene matches: 11.

This rearrangement joins TRBV6-5 to TRBJ2-7; 10 bases fit TRBD2. CDR3 length equals 16 residues. The ends lost 0 bases at V and 2 bases at J; junction bases unmatched: 4. Germline V gives CDR1 MNHEY, CDR2 SVGAGI. In DNA form, the CDR3 reads TGTGCCAGCAGTTACTCAGCTAGCGGGGGAGCCTACGAGCAGTACGTC. Protein sequence: CASSYSASGGAYEQYV.

This chain joins TRBV27 and TRBJ1-6; D not certain. The V gene's germline CDR1 is MNHEY and CDR2 SMNVEV (reference sequence). Trimming shortened V by 2 bases and J by 5 bases, and 7 bases separated the two germline ends. The CDR3 loop spans 14 amino acids. CDR3 nucleotide sequence: TGTGCCAGCAGTTTAAGGAGGGATAATTCACCCCTCCACTTT. Translated, it gives CASSLRRDNSPLHF.

In its sample, this clone was seen once. The rearrangement links TRBV5-8 to TRBJ1-2; weak D call: TRBD1 (5 bases). V lost 5 bases, J lost 4 bases, and 12 bases lay in between. This CDR3 region has 13 residues. Germline CDR1 reads SGHTS; CDR2 reads YDEGEE. The CDR3 nucleotides read TGTGCCAGCAGTGGAGGGGCCCTCTATGGCTACACCTTC. Translating it yields CASSGGALYGYTF.

This clone was seen a few times. V gene TRBV19 combines with J gene TRBJ2-7; 7 bases match TRBD2. Germline V gene data show CDR1 as LNHDA and CDR2 as SQIVND (reference sequence). The CDR3 is 15 residues long. Trimming at V came to 2 bases and at J to 2 bases, leaving 6 bases not matched to a gene. CDR3: CASSIKRDPTYEQYF. Here the CDR3 DNA reads TGTGCCAGTAGTATAAAGCGGGACCCCACCTACGAGCAGTACTTC.

The chain couples TRBV6-5 to TRBJ2-5, with TRBD1 as a possible D gene (6 bases). Between the trimmed V and J ends, which lost 4 bases and 1 base, there was a span of 13 bases. Germline lookup yields CDR1 MNHEY and CDR2 SVGAGI. This CDR3 region has 15 residues. Here the CDR3 reads CASSWGQDFQETQYF. The CDR3, as DNA: TGTGCCAGCAGTTGGGGACAAGACTTCCAAGAGACCCAGTACTTC.

About this clone: Its ends do not fully match the called genes, so a read error is possible. V usage is TRBV7-7 and J usage is TRBJ2-2; TRBD2 matches at 12 bases. Germline CDR1 and CDR2: SSHAT and FNYEAQ (reference sequence). The CDR3 is 15 residues long. Here the CDR3 reads CASSQGLAGHGELFF. The CDR3 DNA follows: TGTGCTAGCAGCCAGGGACTAGCGGGTCACGGGGAGCTGTTTTTT.

The chain links TRBV27 to TRBJ1-4; 8 bases agree with TRBD1. The CDR3 has 17 residues. Germline CDR1 and CDR2: MNHEY and SMNVEV (reference sequence). V was pared by 6 bases and J by 2 bases, with 11 bases of the junction left unmatched. The CDR3 here is CASRAQGEGVTNEKLFF. CDR3 DNA: TGTGCCAGCAGGGCACAGGGGGAAGGTGTCACTAATGAAAAACTGTTTTTT.

The chain carries TRBV2 and TRBJ1-1; TRBD1 matches 7 bases. V was pared by 6 bases and J by 1 base, with 5 bases of the junction left unmatched. The CDR3 loop spans 14 amino acids. In germline, CDR1 is SNHLY, CDR2 FYNNEI. Written as DNA, the CDR3 is TGTGCCAGCAGAGGGGGACAGTGGAACACTGAAGCTTTCTTT. Translating gives CASRGGQWNTEAFF.

V is TRBV6-1 and J is TRBJ1-5; D is perhaps TRBD1 (5 bases). Trimming took 2 bases from V and 7 from J, leaving 9 bases between them. Per germline, CDR1 MNHNS and CDR2 SASEGT. This CDR3 comprises 13 residues. CDR3: CASSEQGLQPQHF. The CDR3 DNA reads as TGTGCCAGCAGTGAACAGGGTTTGCAGCCCCAGCATTTT.

The rearrangement joins TRBV28 to TRBJ2-7; D gene ambiguous. The V gene lost 10 bases and the J gene lost 2 bases, with 9 bases spanning the gap. There are 11 residues in the CDR3. Germline values: CDR1 MDHEN, CDR2 SYDVKM. CDR3 sequence: CATYKPYEQYF. The CDR3 DNA sequence: TGTGCCACTTATAAGCCCTACGAGCAGTACTTC.

The chain uses TRBV19 and TRBJ1-1; D unclear. This CDR3 comprises 14 residues. Germline loops: CDR1 LNHDA, CDR2 SQIVND (reference sequence). The germline V and J ends were trimmed by 5 bases and 5 bases, with 15 bases remaining between them. This CDR3 reads CASSVLHGSTEAFF. The CDR3 coding sequence is TGTGCCAGTAGTGTCCTGCACGGGTCTACTGAAGCTTTCTTT.

This clone was recorded a few times. Different DNA sequences within this sample yield the same CDR3. The rearrangement uses TRBV3-1 (or the pseudogene TRBV3-2) and TRBJ1-1; D is possibly TRBD1 (6 bases). The germline gives CDR1 LGHDT, CDR2 YNNKEL (reference sequence). The ends were cut back, 1 base at V and 3 bases at J, with 15 bases in the middle. The CDR3 has 16 residues. Here the CDR3 DNA reads TGTGCCAGCAGCCAAGCCCCCCCAGGGGTTGACACTGAAGCTTTCTTT. Protein: CASSQAPPGVDTEAFF.

The chain is built from TRBV24-1 and TRBJ2-5; a possible D gene is TRBD2 (6 bases). Deletions cut 4 bases from V and 4 bases from J, with 9 bases between. The germline CDR1 and CDR2 sequences are KGHDR and SFDVKD. This CDR3 spans 13 amino acids. The CDR3 nucleotides are TGTGCCACCAGTGACAGTAGCGGAGAGACCCAGTACTTC. Translation: CATSDSSGETQYF.

As to this clone: A much bigger clone sits one base away, suggesting this may be a read error. At the DNA level, this CDR3 is encoded by other sequences in the same sample as well. The rearrangement uses TRBV19 and TRBJ1-1; D is possibly TRBD1 (6 bases). CDR3 length: 14 amino acids. Trimming left V 2 bases short and J 1 base short, with 8 bases between. Germline V gene lookup returns CDR1 LNHDA and CDR2 SQIVND (reference sequence). As DNA, the CDR3 is TGTGCCAGTAGTATACAGGGGCCGAACACTGAAGCTTTCTTT. Translated, it gives CASSIQGPNTEAFF.

The chain carries TRBV5-6 and TRBJ1-1; D is unclear. CDR3 length: 12 amino acids. Germline V lookup: CDR1 SGHDT, CDR2 YYEEEE. With 1 base removed from V and 10 bases from J, the gap between germline ends came to 11 bases. The CDR3 DNA reads as TGTGCCAGCAGCTTGCCGAATCGGGTAGCTTTCTTT. Its translation: CASSLPNRVAFF.

The V call is TRBV5-1, the J call TRBJ2-7, with 10 bases identical to TRBD1. CDR3 length: 16 residues. J gave up 5 bases and V 0 bases, and 8 bases lay outside the gene matches. In germline, CDR1 is SGHRS, CDR2 YFSETQ. CDR3 sequence reads: CASSLALRDRGHEQYF. CDR3 in DNA: TGCGCCAGCAGCTTGGCCCTCCGGGACAGGGGCCACGAGCAGTACTTC.

This clone was recorded a few times. This chain links TRBV11-3 with TRBJ2-1; 8 bases align to TRBD1. With 1 base clipped from V and 8 bases from J, the junction kept 4 bases outside the gene matches. The germline gives CDR1 SGHNT, CDR2 YENEEA. The CDR3 loop spans 14 amino acids. The CDR3 DNA is TGTGCCAGCAGCTTAGGGACAGGGAGTTATGAGCAGTTCTTC. It specifies CASSLGTGSYEQFF.